A selection of T cell receptor beta chains follows, all from one sample in a study of blood T cells in healthy people across ages. Via MiXCR, TCRdb re-called the 5' RACE reads, giving one row per CDR3 protein. The table shows roughly 570,000 distinct CDR3 sequences, with 27% occurring only once. Sequenced sample: blood. These TCRs come from a woman aged 70-85 years in good health. CDR3s include the opening cysteine and the closing phenylalanine or tryptophan. A D gene is named only where the DNA matches it firmly. Clone size is not always given. Where it is, it says once, few, many or a class for expanded clones.

>many|14|TRBD1|TRBV9|TRBJ2-3
CASSPGTVTDTQYF
TGTGCCAGCAGCCCCGGGACAGTCACAGATACGCAGTATTTT
>-|17|TRBD1|TRBV20-1|TRBJ1-1
CSARDLQTGTVNTEAFF
TGCAGTGCTAGAGATCTTCAAACTGGGACAGTGAACACTGAAGCTTTCTTT
>-|15|-|TRBV3-1|TRBJ1-2
CASSRTGVLDYGYTF
TGTGCCAGCAGCCGCACGGGGGTATTGGACTACGGCTACACCTTC
>few|15|TRBD2|TRBV5-1|TRBJ2-1
CASSLAEAGSNEQFF
TGCGCCAGCAGCTTAGCCGAAGCGGGGTCCAATGAGCAGTTCTTC
>few|15|-|TRBV2|TRBJ1-3
CASLSEGVSGNTIYF
TGTGCCAGCCTCTCCGAGGGGGTCTCTGGAAACACCATATATTTT
>-|16|-|TRBV9|TRBJ2-1
CASSVAGGWQYNEQFF
TGTGCCAGCAGCGTAGCCGGGGGCTGGCAGTACAATGAGCAGTTCTTC
>few|14|-|TRBV29-1|TRBJ2-7
CSVGGWDSPYEQYF
TGCAGCGTGGGGGGTTGGGACAGCCCCTACGAGCAGTACTTC
>few|17|TRBD2|TRBV18|TRBJ2-5
CASSPTSGPPVQETQYF
TGTGCCAGCTCACCGACTAGCGGACCGCCCGTACAAGAGACCCAGTACTTC
>few|12|-|TRBV5-1|TRBJ2-5
CASSFDLETQYF
TGCGCCAGCAGCTTCGATCTCGAGACCCAGTACTTC
>-|12|-|TRBV10-3|TRBJ2-3
CAISHDGETQYF
TGTGCCATCAGCCACGACGGAGAAACGCAGTATTTT
>few|15|TRBD1|TRBV20-1|TRBJ1-1
CSAAPGQGEFTEAFF
TGCAGTGCTGCTCCGGGACAGGGGGAGTTCACTGAAGCTTTCTTT